This T cell receptor beta chain was recorded in a study of T cells expressing NK-cell markers. Whole-study context: The study sequenced eight donors, seven HCMV-seropositive and one seronegative. Study-wide findings and caveats: It remained uncertain whether the expanded NKG2C+ T cell clones were specific for HCMV antigens.

With respect to this clonotype: Its antigen remains unknown.

TCRdb re-called the 5' RACE reads; one entry per CDR3 protein, DNA not given. The table gives fewer than 400,000 distinct CDR3 sequences; the top ten clones make up around 5% of it. The CDR3 covers 15 residues. The germline CDR1 and CDR2 sequences are MNHNS and SASEGT. The chain is built from TRBV6-1 and TRBJ1-5. Sequencing was performed on blood T cells: a sorted CD56 or NKG2C T cell subset, CD4+ or CD8+ T cells, or bulk PBMC T cells (not recorded which). This TCR derives from a man between 18 and 69 years old in good health. The CDR3 here is CASRDRINSNQPQHF.